A single sample is the source of the 10 T cell receptor beta chains below, sequenced in a study of OX40 agonist ivuxolimab in advanced cancers. The repertoire was sequenced with immunoSEQ multiplex PCR; TCRdb's copy has only in-frame clones and lacks some. The repertoire holds tens of thousands of clones, with 81% as singletons. Here the sequenced sample was CD4+ or CD8+ T cells sorted from blood, taken in a trial of the OX40 agonist ivuxolimab. All receptors come from an adult with an advanced solid tumor such as melanoma, head and neck, liver or kidney cancer.

DNA for the CDR3: TGTGCCAGCAGTGAAGCCAGGGTGTCCTACAATGAGCAGTTCTTC. It is translated as CASSEARVSYNEQFF. V is TRBV6-1 and J is TRBJ2-1, with D perhaps TRBD1 (5 bases). Trimming took 0 bases from V and 1 from J, leaving 7 bases between them. The CDR3 consists of 15 residues. CDR1 and CDR2 from the germline V gene are MNHNS and SASEGT.

The chain joins TRBV6-1 to TRBJ2-3; D gene ambiguous. The CDR3 loop spans 11 amino acids. Germline assignment: CDR1 MNHNS and CDR2 SASEGT. Trimming took 4 bases from V and 4 from J, leaving 3 bases between them. CDR3 coding DNA: TGTGCCAGCAGTGCACCAGATACGCAGTATTTT. This gives the protein CASSAPDTQYF.

V gene TRBV7-7 combines with J gene TRBJ2-5, with 7 bases matching TRBD1. The length of the CDR3 is 12 residues. CDR1 is SSHAT and CDR2 is FNYEAQ in the germline V gene (reference sequence). The junction had 3 bases not matched to a gene; V was cut back by 5 bases and J by 6 bases. The CDR3 coding sequence is TGTGCCAGCAGCGAGACAGGGCAGACCCAGTACTTC. Its protein is CASSETGQTQYF. The entire variable domain, with the rest obtained from reference TRBV7-7 and TRBJ2-5, is as follows: GAGVSQSPRYKVTKRGQDVTLRCDPISSHATLYWYQQALGQGPEFLTYFNYEAQPDKSGLPSDRFSAERPEGSISTLTIQRTEQRDSAMYRCASSETGQTQYFGPGTRLLVL.

The chain recombines TRBV9 with TRBJ1-2; D gene unclear. Germline assignment: CDR1 SGDLS and CDR2 YYNGEE. Trimming shortened V by 0 bases and J by 2 bases, and 8 bases separated the two germline ends. The CDR3 has 14 residues. CDR3 loop: CASSVGGENYGYTF. CDR3 DNA sequence: TGTGCCAGCAGCGTAGGAGGAGAGAACTATGGCTACACCTTC.

The chain carries TRBV7-2 and TRBJ1-1; D is possibly TRBD1 (5 bases). There are 14 residues in the CDR3. Germline lookup yields CDR1 SGHTA and CDR2 FQGNSA. V was trimmed by 0 bases and J by 6 bases, leaving 11 bases between them. The CDR3 loop reads CASSLARGGAEAFF. The CDR3 region has the DNA TGTGCCAGCAGCTTAGCCCGGGGCGGGGCTGAAGCTTTCTTT. The full variable domain, completed using reference TRBV7-2 and TRBJ1-1, is GAGVSQSPSNKVTEKGKDVELRCDPISGHTALYWYRQSLGQGLEFLIYFQGNSAPDKSGLPSDRFSAERTGGSVSTLTIQRTQQEDSAVYLCASSLARGGAEAFFGQGTRLTVV.

V is TRBV14 and J is TRBJ1-2; 7 bases line up with TRBD1. The CDR3 spans 15 residues. The germline V gene encodes CDR1 SGHDN and CDR2 FVKESK. Trimming took 0 bases from V and 7 from J; bases not matched to a gene: 8. The CDR3 is CASSQDWRQGSGYTF. CDR3 DNA sequence: TGTGCCAGCAGCCAAGATTGGAGACAGGGCAGTGGCTACACCTTC. Full variable domain (remainder filled in from reference TRBV14 and TRBJ1-2): EAGVTQFPSHSVIEKGQTVTLRCDPISGHDNLYWYRRVMGKEIKFLLHFVKESKQDESGMPNNRFLAERTGGTYSTLKVQPAELEDSGVYFCASSQDWRQGSGYTFGSGTRLTVV.

Details on this clone: The junction departs from the called germline gene at one end, perhaps through a read error. The chain has TRBV2 and TRBJ2-2, with a possible D match to TRBD1 (6 bases). This CDR3 is 17 amino acids long. CDR1 and CDR2 (germline): SNHLY, FYNNEI. CDR3 in amino acids: CAGSDKGGALNTGELFF. CDR3 nucleotides: TGTGCCGGCAGTGACAAAGGGGGAGCCCTGAACACCGGGGAGCTGTTTTTT.

J is TRBJ1-3 and V is TRBV19; D uncertain. The CDR3 is 16 amino acids. With 2 bases removed from V and 0 bases from J, the gap between germline ends came to 11 bases. From germline, CDR1 is LNHDA and CDR2 SQIVND (reference sequence). Written as DNA, the CDR3 is TGTGCCAGTAGTATAATTGGTACAGTCTCTGGAAACACCATATATTTT. Amino acid sequence: CASSIIGTVSGNTIYF.

This clone has a handful of counts. The same CDR3 arises from other DNA sequences in this sample as well. V usage is TRBV5-1 and J usage is TRBJ1-2; D remains ambiguous. This CDR3 region has 14 residues. Trimming cost V 0 bases and J 2 bases, with 8 bases left between them. CDR1 and CDR2 (germline): SGHRS, YFSETQ. The CDR3 reads CASSLVGTNYGYTF. The CDR3 nucleotides read TGCGCCAGCAGCTTGGTCGGTACAAACTATGGCTACACCTTC.

This clone was observed a handful of times. The J gene is TRBJ1-5, the V gene TRBV6-5; 11 bases align to TRBD1. V lost 6 bases to trimming and J lost 6 bases; unmatched junction nucleotides: 7. The V gene's germline CDR1 is MNHEY and CDR2 SVGAGI. The CDR3 contains 15 residues. This CDR3 is CASRALGQGAQPQHF. CDR3 DNA sequence: TGTGCCAGCAGAGCCCTTGGACAGGGGGCTCAGCCCCAGCATTTT.